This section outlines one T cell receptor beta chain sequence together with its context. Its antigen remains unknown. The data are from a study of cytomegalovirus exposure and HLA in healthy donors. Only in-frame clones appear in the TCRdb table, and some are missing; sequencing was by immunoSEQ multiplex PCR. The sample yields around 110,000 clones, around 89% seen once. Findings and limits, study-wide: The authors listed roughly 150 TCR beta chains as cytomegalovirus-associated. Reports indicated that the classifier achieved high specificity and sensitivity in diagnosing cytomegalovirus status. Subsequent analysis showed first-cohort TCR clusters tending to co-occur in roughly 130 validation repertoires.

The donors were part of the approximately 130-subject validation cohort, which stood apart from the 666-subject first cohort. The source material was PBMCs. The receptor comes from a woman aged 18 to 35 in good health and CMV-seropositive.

CDR3 nucleotides: TGTGCCAGTAGTAACAGGGGAAGTAACTATGGCTACACCTTC. Encoded protein: CASSNRGSNYGYTF. V gene TRBV19 combines with J gene TRBJ1-2; the match to TRBD1 covers 7 bases. This CDR3 has 14 amino acids. The ends lost 4 bases at V and 1 base at J; junction bases unmatched: 3. The germline CDR1 and CDR2 sequences are LNHDA and SQIVND (reference sequence).